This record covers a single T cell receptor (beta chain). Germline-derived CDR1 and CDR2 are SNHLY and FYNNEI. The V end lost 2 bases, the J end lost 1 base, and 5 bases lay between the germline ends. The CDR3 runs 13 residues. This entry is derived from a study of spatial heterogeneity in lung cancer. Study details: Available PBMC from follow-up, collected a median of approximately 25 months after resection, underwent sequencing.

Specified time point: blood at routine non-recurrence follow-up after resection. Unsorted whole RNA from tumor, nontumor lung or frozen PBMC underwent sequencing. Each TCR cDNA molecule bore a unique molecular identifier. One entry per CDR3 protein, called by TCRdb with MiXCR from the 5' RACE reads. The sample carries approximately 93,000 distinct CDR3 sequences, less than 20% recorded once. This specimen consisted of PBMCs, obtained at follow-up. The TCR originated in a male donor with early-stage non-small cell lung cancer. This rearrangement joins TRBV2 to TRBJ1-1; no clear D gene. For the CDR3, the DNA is TGTGCCAGCAGTGAATGGCAGAACACTGAAGCTTTCTTT. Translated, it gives CASSEWQNTEAFF.